Sequencing of this TCR beta chain was carried out in a study of CD4 T cells in relation to SARS-CoV-2 and coronaviruses. Study-level background: Negative control cultures got HIV-1 Nef peptides or no peptide.

The table came from immunoSEQ multiplex PCR; TCRdb's copy has only in-frame clones and leaves some out. The table includes under 35,000 clones, roughly three quarters detected once. Before the COVID-19 pandemic, during about 2011-2019, CD4+ T cells were taken from unexposed donors. CD4+ T cells were isolated from the cells after around eleven days of culture. Study-wide results and caveats: No donor gave both pre-pandemic and post-infection samples. The cross-reactivity analysis covered only spike protein, not other viral proteins. About 65% of donors had memory CD4+ clonotypes crossrecognizing SARS-CoV-2 and common cold coronavirus spike.

The CDR3 has 13 residues. V was pared by 6 bases and J by 10 bases, with 18 bases between. Concerning this clone itself: Its antigen is still unknown.

The TCR sequence derives from a human donor in good health. The V gene is TRBV12-3 or TRBV12-4, the J gene TRBJ1-1; D possibly corresponds to TRBD1 (5 bases). The sequencing sample was made of CD4+ T cells from PBMCs, cultured in vitro. The CDR3 nucleotides read TGTGCCAGCAGCCGTCAAGCGACGGGGGTAGCTTTCTTT. Translating gives CASSRQATGVAFF.